A selection of T cell receptor beta chains follows, all from one sample in a study of neoadjuvant anti-PD-1 for oral cavity cancer. Clones were sequenced by immunoSEQ multiplex PCR, and TCRdb holds only the in-frame ones, with some missing. The table shows fewer than 20,000 clones, with about 60% occurring only once. The sequencing here drew on PBMCs, taken before nivolumab (anti-PD-1) treatment. The receptors derive from a person between 40 and 80 years old with oral cavity squamous cell carcinoma. CDR3s include the opening cysteine and the closing phenylalanine or tryptophan. A D gene is named only where the DNA matches it firmly. Some rows have no size entry. The others give once, few or many, or a class for an expanded clone.

v_call: TRBV5-5
j_call: TRBJ2-3
clone_size: .
d_call: TRBD1
cdr3_aa: CASSYFQTSQGKTDTQYF
cdr3_nt: TGTGCCAGCAGCTACTTTCAGACCTCACAGGGGAAGACAGATACGCAGTATTTT

v_call: TRBV29-1
j_call: TRBJ2-7
clone_size: .
d_call: .
cdr3_aa: CSVESSRNYEQYF
cdr3_nt: TGCAGCGTTGAATCTAGCCGAAACTACGAGCAGTACTTC

v_call: TRBV5-1
j_call: TRBJ1-1
clone_size: few
d_call: TRBD1
cdr3_aa: CATTGGQGGTEAFF
cdr3_nt: TGCGCCACCACCGGGGGACAGGGAGGAACTGAAGCTTTCTTT

v_call: TRBV5-1
j_call: TRBJ2-2
clone_size: once
d_call: .
cdr3_aa: CASSLGLGANTGELFF
cdr3_nt: TGCGCCAGCAGCTTGGGGCTTGGGGCGAACACCGGGGAGCTGTTTTTT

v_call: TRBV15
j_call: TRBJ2-7
clone_size: .
d_call: TRBD2
cdr3_aa: CATSRVLTGTTSYEQYF
cdr3_nt: TGTGCCACCAGCAGAGTGCTCACCGGGACTACCTCCTACGAGCAGTACTTC

v_call: TRBV2
j_call: TRBJ1-2
clone_size: .
d_call: TRBD1
cdr3_aa: CASGETGNGYTF
cdr3_nt: TGTGCCAGCGGGGAGACAGGGAATGGCTACACCTTC

v_call: TRBV6-6
j_call: TRBJ1-1
clone_size: .
d_call: TRBD1
cdr3_aa: CASNTDRGNTEAFF
cdr3_nt: TGTGCCAGCAACACGGACAGGGGGAACACTGAAGCTTTCTTT

v_call: TRBV28
j_call: TRBJ2-3
clone_size: .
d_call: .
cdr3_aa: CASKGNSQDTQYF
cdr3_nt: TGTGCCAGCAAAGGGAACTCCCAAGATACGCAGTATTTT

v_call: TRBV6-5
j_call: TRBJ1-1
clone_size: .
d_call: .
cdr3_aa: CASRQHLLLWTEAFF
cdr3_nt: TGTGCCAGCAGGCAACACCTACTCCTTTGGACTGAAGCTTTCTTT

v_call: TRBV6-1
j_call: TRBJ2-5
clone_size: .
d_call: TRBD2
cdr3_aa: CASSLIAGDQETQYF
cdr3_nt: TGTGCCAGCAGTTTAATAGCGGGAGACCAAGAGACCCAGTACTTC

v_call: TRBV7-9
j_call: TRBJ1-1
clone_size: .
d_call: .
cdr3_aa: CASSAGDTEAFF
cdr3_nt: TGTGCCAGCAGCGCGGGGGACACTGAAGCTTTCTTT

v_call: TRBV5-6
j_call: TRBJ1-3
clone_size: .
d_call: .
cdr3_aa: CASTGGNTIYF
cdr3_nt: TGTGCCAGCACCGGAGGAAACACCATATATTTT

v_call: TRBV30
j_call: TRBJ2-1
clone_size: .
d_call: TRBD2
cdr3_aa: CAWVQTSGAYNEQFF
cdr3_nt: TGTGCCTGGGTGCAGACTAGCGGGGCCTACAATGAGCAGTTCTTC

v_call: TRBV10-2
j_call: TRBJ1-4
clone_size: .
d_call: .
cdr3_aa: CASSELGQISGKLFF
cdr3_nt: TGCGCCAGCAGTGAGTTGGGACAAATATCGGGAAAACTGTTTTTT

v_call: TRBV7-8
j_call: TRBJ2-5
clone_size: .
d_call: .
cdr3_aa: CASSLEGGVSYQETQYF
cdr3_nt: TGTGCCAGCAGCTTAGAGGGGGGGGTCAGCTACCAAGAGACCCAGTACTTC

v_call: TRBV2
j_call: TRBJ2-6
clone_size: once
d_call: .
cdr3_aa: CASSGPAANVLTF
cdr3_nt: TGTGCCAGCAGTGGGCCCGCGGCCAACGTCCTGACTTTC

v_call: TRBV28
j_call: TRBJ2-7
clone_size: .
d_call: .
cdr3_aa: CASSIQGTYEQYF
cdr3_nt: TGTGCCAGCAGTATCCAGGGGACCTACGAGCAGTACTTC

v_call: TRBV5-1
j_call: TRBJ1-2
clone_size: .
d_call: .
cdr3_aa: CASSLASVGARDGYTF
cdr3_nt: TGCGCCAGCAGCTTGGCGTCTGTGGGGGCGAGAGATGGCTACACCTTC

v_call: TRBV2
j_call: TRBJ2-7
clone_size: .
d_call: TRBD2
cdr3_aa: CASSRDYSYEQYF
cdr3_nt: TGTGCCAGCAGCCGGGACTACTCCTACGAGCAGTACTTC

v_call: TRBV19
j_call: TRBJ2-1
clone_size: .
d_call: .
cdr3_aa: CASSFSQGLNEQFF
cdr3_nt: TGTGCCAGTAGTTTCTCCCAGGGTCTTAATGAGCAGTTCTTC

v_call: TRBV2
j_call: TRBJ2-3
clone_size: .
d_call: TRBD1
cdr3_aa: CASSRSYGTGRTDTQYF
cdr3_nt: TGTGCCAGCAGCCGCAGTTACGGGACAGGGAGGACAGATACGCAGTATTTT

v_call: TRBV4-2
j_call: TRBJ2-5
clone_size: once
d_call: TRBD1
cdr3_aa: CASSQDGGQGETQYF
cdr3_nt: TGTGCCAGCAGCCAAGACGGGGGACAGGGCGAGACCCAGTACTTC

v_call: TRBV6-5
j_call: TRBJ1-3
clone_size: once
d_call: TRBD1
cdr3_aa: CASSYGTGVGNTIYF
cdr3_nt: TGTGCCAGCAGTTACGGGACAGGGGTTGGAAACACCATATATTTT

v_call: TRBV29-1
j_call: TRBJ2-1
clone_size: .
d_call: .
cdr3_aa: CSGRMGGEQFF
cdr3_nt: TGCAGCGGCCGTATGGGCGGTGAGCAGTTCTTC

v_call: TRBV6-6
j_call: TRBJ1-1
clone_size: .
d_call: .
cdr3_aa: CASSPQGNTEAFF
cdr3_nt: TGTGCCAGCAGCCCACAAGGGAACACTGAAGCTTTCTTT

v_call: TRBV5-5
j_call: TRBJ1-3
clone_size: .
d_call: .
cdr3_aa: CASSQIRDRNTIYF
cdr3_nt: TGTGCCAGCAGCCAAATCCGGGACAGAAACACCATATATTTT

v_call: TRBV7-2
j_call: TRBJ1-2
clone_size: .
d_call: TRBD1
cdr3_aa: CASSPGTGTYGYTF
cdr3_nt: TGTGCCAGCAGCCCCGGGACAGGGACCTATGGCTACACCTTC

v_call: TRBV2
j_call: TRBJ2-2
clone_size: .
d_call: TRBD2
cdr3_aa: CASGWTSGNTGELFF
cdr3_nt: TGTGCCAGCGGCTGGACTAGCGGTAACACCGGGGAGCTGTTTTTT

v_call: TRBV5-1
j_call: TRBJ2-1
clone_size: once
d_call: TRBD2
cdr3_aa: CASSLTSGRAGDEQFF
cdr3_nt: TGCGCCAGCAGCTTGACTAGCGGGAGGGCCGGCGATGAGCAGTTCTTC

v_call: TRBV27
j_call: TRBJ2-2
clone_size: few
d_call: .
cdr3_aa: CASSLPRGGNTGELFF
cdr3_nt: TGTGCCAGCAGTTTACCCCGAGGCGGAAACACCGGGGAGCTGTTTTTT

v_call: TRBV21-1
j_call: TRBJ2-3
clone_size: .
d_call: .
cdr3_aa: CASIRQGDRPTDTQYF
cdr3_nt: TGTGCCAGCATCCGCCAAGGAGACCGACCCACAGATACGCAGTATTTT

v_call: TRBV5-1
j_call: TRBJ2-3
clone_size: .
d_call: TRBD1
cdr3_aa: CASSPLTGEADTQYF
cdr3_nt: TGCGCCAGCAGCCCGTTAACAGGGGAAGCAGATACGCAGTATTTT

v_call: TRBV20-1
j_call: TRBJ2-1
clone_size: .
d_call: .
cdr3_aa: CSARPGTEQFF
cdr3_nt: TGCAGTGCTAGACCCGGTACTGAGCAGTTCTTC

v_call: TRBV2
j_call: TRBJ1-4
clone_size: .
d_call: .
cdr3_aa: CASRTEQSTNEKLFF
cdr3_nt: TGTGCCAGCAGGACCGAACAGTCAACTAATGAAAAACTGTTTTTT

v_call: TRBV7-6
j_call: TRBJ2-1
clone_size: once
d_call: TRBD2
cdr3_aa: CASSPGLADYIEQFF
cdr3_nt: TGTGCCAGCAGCCCCGGACTAGCGGACTACATTGAGCAGTTCTTC

v_call: TRBV6-1
j_call: TRBJ2-5
clone_size: .
d_call: .
cdr3_aa: CASINRAQETQYF
cdr3_nt: TGTGCCAGCATCAACAGGGCCCAAGAGACCCAGTACTTC

v_call: TRBV6-5
j_call: TRBJ2-1
clone_size: few
d_call: .
cdr3_aa: CASSRSNEQFF
cdr3_nt: TGTGCCAGCAGCCGTAGCAATGAGCAGTTCTTC

v_call: TRBV6-5
j_call: TRBJ2-1
clone_size: once
d_call: TRBD2
cdr3_aa: CASNPLAGVSDEQFF
cdr3_nt: TGTGCCAGCAACCCCCTAGCGGGAGTGTCGGATGAGCAGTTCTTC

v_call: TRBV19
j_call: TRBJ2-1
clone_size: .
d_call: .
cdr3_aa: CASSIVNNEQFF
cdr3_nt: TGTGCCAGTAGTATAGTCAACAATGAGCAGTTCTTC

v_call: TRBV19
j_call: TRBJ2-6
clone_size: .
d_call: TRBD1
cdr3_aa: CASSTTGAGANVLTF
cdr3_nt: TGTGCCAGTAGTACGACAGGGGCTGGGGCCAACGTCCTGACTTTC

v_call: TRBV7-8
j_call: TRBJ1-4
clone_size: .
d_call: TRBD1
cdr3_aa: CASSFDRGRTNEKLFF
cdr3_nt: TGTGCCAGCAGCTTCGACAGGGGGAGGACTAATGAAAAACTGTTTTTT

v_call: TRBV19
j_call: TRBJ2-2
clone_size: few
d_call: TRBD1
cdr3_aa: CASSIVAGGAGELFF
cdr3_nt: TGTGCCAGTAGTATAGTGGCAGGGGGTGCCGGGGAGCTGTTTTTT